These 29 T cell receptor beta chains originate from one sample sequenced in a study of T cell repertoires in cytomegalovirus infection. Each CDR3 protein is one row after TCRdb ran MiXCR on the reads. The table lists roughly 280,000 distinct CDR3 sequences, roughly 21% of them singletons, with roughly 19% in the top ten. Their specific antigens are unknown. Source: cultured PBMCs, taken from culture after CMV antigen stimulation. These receptor sequences come from a human donor in good health (CMV status not recorded). Some clones in this sample may be carry-over from other donors' samples.

This clonotype showed up many times. The gene calls are TRBV7-2 and TRBJ2-1; TRBD2 agrees at 7 bases. CDR3 length: 14 amino acids. Germline loops: CDR1 SGHTA, CDR2 FQGNSA. With V trimmed by 11 bases and J by 1 base, 8 bases remained unmatched. CDR3 region: CACGSGVSYNEQFF. DNA of the CDR3: TGTGCCTGCGGGAGCGGGGTTTCCTACAATGAGCAGTTCTTC.

This clonotype appeared many times. The rearrangement links TRBV7-8 to TRBJ2-1; TRBD2 is a possible D gene (5 bases). V was shortened by 2 bases and J by 7 bases, with 15 bases between the two germline ends. Germline CDR1 is SGHVS and CDR2 is FQNEAQ. The CDR3 spans 15 residues. CDR3 sequence: CASSLYSSPGNEQFF. The CDR3 DNA sequence: TGTGCCAGCAGCTTATACTCCTCCCCGGGGAATGAGCAGTTCTTC.

V and J are TRBV11-2 and TRBJ2-7; D remains ambiguous. Germline-derived CDR1 and CDR2 are SGHAT and FQNNGV. With 7 bases removed from V and 0 bases from J, the gap between germline ends came to 10 bases. This CDR3 spans 13 amino acids. CDR3 amino acids: CASTSGYSYEQYV. The CDR3 bases are TGTGCCAGCACCTCTGGGTACTCCTACGAGCAGTACGTC.

The sample holds many counts of this clonotype. The chain couples TRBV19 to TRBJ1-2; possible D gene TRBD1, 6 bases. Trimming removed 6 bases at V and 2 bases at J, with 13 bases between. There are 14 residues in the CDR3. Germline V gene data show CDR1 as LNHDA and CDR2 as SQIVND (reference sequence). CDR3 in amino acids: CASSPTGRNYGYTF. The CDR3 DNA follows: TGTGCCAGTAGCCCAACAGGGCGCAACTATGGCTACACCTTC. Variable domain in full (rest from reference TRBV19 and TRBJ1-2): DGGITQSPKYLFRKEGQNVTLSCEQNLNHDAMYWYRQDPGQGLRLIYYSQIVNDFQKGDIAEGYSVSREKKESFPLTVTSAQKNPTAFYLCASSPTGRNYGYTFGSGTRLTVV.

This clonotype was recorded only once. CDR3 protein: CASSQSRLAASYEQYF. The CDR3 DNA reads as TGTGCCAGCAGCCAGTCGCGACTAGCGGCCTCCTACGAGCAGTACTTC. J is TRBJ2-7 and V is TRBV6-2 or TRBV6-3, with 9 bases identical to TRBD2. Per germline, CDR1 MNHEY and CDR2 SVGEGT. The CDR3 covers 16 residues. J gave up 0 bases and V 6 bases, and 9 bases lay outside the gene matches.

This chain uses TRBV6-6 with TRBJ1-5, with no clear D. Trimming removed 7 bases at V and 6 bases at J, with 10 bases between. CDR3 size: 12 residues. In germline, CDR1 is MNHNY, CDR2 SVGAGI (reference sequence). CDR3 sequence: CASNSQAQPQHF. The CDR3 coding sequence is TGTGCCAGCAATTCCCAGGCTCAGCCCCAGCATTTT.

This clonotype has a count of ten or more. CDR3 sequence reads: CASSPEAQPYEKLFF. In DNA form, the CDR3 reads TGTGCCAGCAGCCCCGAGGCGCAGCCCTACGAAAAACTGTTTTTT. V and J are TRBV9 and TRBJ1-4, with D uncertain. This CDR3 has 15 residues. Germline values: CDR1 SGDLS, CDR2 YYNGEE. The V end was cut by 4 bases, the J end by 8 bases, with 18 bases between.

This clonotype has ten or more counts. This rearrangement joins TRBV7-9 to TRBJ2-1, with D possibly called TRBD1 or TRBD2 (5 bases each). The CDR3 sequence is 15 residues long. V was shortened by 1 base and J by 2 bases, with 9 bases between the two germline ends. Germline V gene sequence: CDR1 SEHNR, CDR2 FQNEAQ (reference sequence). In nucleotides, the CDR3 is TGTGCCAGCAGCTTAGATTCGGGACCCTACAATGAGCAGTTCTTC. Translating it yields CASSLDSGPYNEQFF.

This chain links TRBV6-2 or TRBV6-3 with TRBJ2-4; D ambiguous. V shed 2 bases and J shed 8 bases, with 16 bases lying between them. Germline values: CDR1 MNHEY, CDR2 SVGEGT. This CDR3 has 15 residues. Here the CDR3 DNA reads TGTGCCAGCAGTTACGTCTTGATGGGGTTGGACATTCAGTACTTC. Translating it yields CASSYVLMGLDIQYF.

This clonotype has only a few counts. This chain uses TRBV6-6 with TRBJ2-2; the D gene could be TRBD1 or TRBD2 (5 bases each). The CDR3 runs to 16 residues. Between the trimmed V and J ends, which lost 2 bases and 1 base, there was a span of 11 bases. Germline V gives CDR1 MNHNY, CDR2 SVGAGI (reference sequence). Here the CDR3 DNA reads TGTGCCAGCAGTTACCGAGGGGCTTTGAACACCGGGGAGCTGTTTTTT. Protein product: CASSYRGALNTGELFF.

This clonotype has ten or more counts. CDR3 bases: TGTGCCAGCAGCCACTCTGGAAACACCATATATTTT. Its translation: CASSHSGNTIYF. The chain is built from TRBV12-3 or TRBV12-4 and TRBJ1-3, with no clear D. V dropped 6 bases and J dropped 0 bases, with 3 bases sitting between them. This CDR3 is 12 amino acids long.

This chain connects TRBV7-2 to TRBJ2-7; D unresolved. The CDR3 is made up of 12 amino acids. V was pared by 2 bases and J by 6 bases, with 8 bases between. Germline CDR1 reads SGHTA; CDR2 reads FQGNSA. The chain's CDR3 is CASSLSWGEQYF. DNA for the CDR3: TGTGCCAGCAGCTTAAGTTGGGGCGAGCAGTACTTC.

CDR3 in DNA: TGTGCCAGCAGTCCTTCGGGACGAAAAGAGACCCAGTACTTC. Amino acid sequence: CASSPSGRKETQYF. The chain joins TRBV6-1 to TRBJ2-5; D is perhaps TRBD1 or TRBD2 (5 bases each). Trimming left V 5 bases short and J 3 bases short, with 13 bases between. CDR1 is MNHNS and CDR2 is SASEGT in the germline V gene. The CDR3 extends over 14 amino acids.

This clonotype came up many times. The J gene is TRBJ2-5, the V gene TRBV7-2, with D possibly TRBD1 on 5 matching bases. V lost 2 bases, J lost 4 bases, and 11 bases lay in between. Germline CDR1 is SGHTA and CDR2 is FQGNSA. This CDR3 spans 14 amino acids. In DNA, the CDR3 is TGTGCCAGCAGCTTATCCAGGGCTTCAGAGACCCAGTACTTC. It translates to CASSLSRASETQYF.

This clonotype occurred a few times. J is TRBJ2-7 and V is TRBV7-8; perhaps TRBD2 as D (5 bases). The V end was cut by 8 bases, the J end by 3 bases, with 14 bases between. Germline CDR1 is SGHVS and CDR2 is FQNEAQ. There are 13 residues in the CDR3. The CDR3 coding sequence is TGTGCCAGCGGGCTAGCAGACGTCTACGAGCAGTACGTC. Protein: CASGLADVYEQYV.

V gene TRBV7-2 combines with J gene TRBJ2-7; D not certain. With 2 bases removed from V and 0 bases from J, the gap between germline ends came to 17 bases. Per germline, CDR1 SGHTA and CDR2 FQGNSA. This CDR3 spans 17 amino acids. The CDR3 DNA follows: TGTGCCAGCAGCTTAAAACCTGGGGTGGGTTTCTCCTACGAGCAGTACTTC. Translating it yields CASSLKPGVGFSYEQYF.

The chain combines TRBV6-2 or TRBV6-3 with TRBJ1-5; D is perhaps TRBD1 (6 bases). The V gene lost 7 bases and the J gene lost 7 bases, with 20 bases spanning the gap. The germline V gene has CDR1 MNHEY and CDR2 SVGEGT. CDR3 size: 15 residues. CDR3 residues: CASNTGTLGAQPQHF. CDR3 sequence (DNA): TGTGCCAGCAATACAGGGACACTTGGAGCCCAGCCCCAGCATTTT.

This clonotype was picked up many times. This chain uses TRBV7-2 with TRBJ1-2; D unclear. The CDR3 has 15 residues. The germline V and J ends were trimmed by 1 base and 6 bases, with 15 bases remaining between them. Germline V gene lookup returns CDR1 SGHTA and CDR2 FQGNSA. The CDR3 spells CASSLGWQHADGYTF. CDR3 DNA sequence: TGTGCCAGCAGCTTAGGGTGGCAGCACGCGGATGGCTACACCTTC.

The V and J genes are TRBV19 and TRBJ2-2, with TRBD2 as a possible D gene (5 bases). Trimming shortened V by 10 bases and J by 1 base, and 10 bases separated the two germline ends. CDR3 size: 13 residues. CDR1 and CDR2 from the germline V gene are LNHDA and SQIVND (reference sequence). The CDR3 DNA sequence: TGTGCCACCCGAGGAGGGAACACCGGGGAGCTGTTTTTT. As protein: CATRGGNTGELFF.

This clonotype was recorded at least ten times. The chain combines TRBV7-2 with TRBJ2-7; TRBD2 matches 7 bases. Trimming at V came to 5 bases and at J to 0 bases, leaving 7 bases not matched to a gene. Germline CDR1 is SGHTA and CDR2 is FQGNSA. The CDR3 loop spans 15 amino acids. The CDR3 reads CASSRSGLGSYEQYF. Here the CDR3 DNA reads TGTGCCAGCAGCCGTAGCGGGTTGGGCTCCTACGAGCAGTACTTC.

This clonotype appeared many times. The chain is built from TRBV28 and TRBJ1-5; TRBD1 might be the D (5 bases). The CDR3 runs 17 residues. V was cut by 3 bases and J by 1 base, with 16 bases left in between. The germline gives CDR1 MDHEN, CDR2 SYDVKM. As DNA, the CDR3 is TGTGCCAGCAGTTTGGGACCTCGTGAGGGGAGCAATCAGCCCCAGCATTTT. Protein product: CASSLGPREGSNQPQHF.

This clonotype has a handful of counts. CDR3 sequence reads: CATTGLDQETQYF. The CDR3 coding sequence is TGTGCCACCACGGGACTAGACCAAGAGACCCAGTACTTC. The rearrangement links TRBV10-3 to TRBJ2-5; 8 bases are shared with TRBD2. The CDR3 has 13 residues. V shed 10 bases, J shed 0 bases, and the junction held 4 bases outside the gene matches. CDR1 ENHRY and CDR2 SYGVKD come from the germline V gene.

The J gene is TRBJ2-1, the V gene TRBV12-3 or TRBV12-4; TRBD2 matches 14 bases. The V gene end was trimmed by 3 bases and the J gene end by 10 bases; junction bases not matched to a gene: 5. The CDR3 has 15 residues. CDR3 loop: CASSFGTSGREEQFF. For the CDR3, the DNA is TGTGCCAGCAGTTTCGGGACTAGCGGGAGAGAAGAGCAGTTCTTC.

The rearrangement joins TRBV7-9 to TRBJ2-7; possibly TRBD2 for D (5 bases). Per germline, CDR1 SEHNR and CDR2 FQNEAQ (reference sequence). The CDR3 covers 16 residues. Trimming shortened V by 0 bases and J by 0 bases, and 12 bases separated the two germline ends. CDR3 sequence (DNA): TGTGCCAGCAGCTTAGCCTCGGGGAGATCCTCCTACGAGCAGTACTTC. Translating it yields CASSLASGRSSYEQYF. Drawing the rest from reference TRBV7-9 and TRBJ2-7, the complete variable domain is DTGVSQNPRHKITKRGQNVTFRCDPISEHNRLYWYRQTLGQGPEFLTYFQNEAQLEKSRLLSDRFSAERPKGSFSTLEIQRTEQGDSAMYLCASSLASGRSSYEQYFGPGTRLTVT.

This clonotype was detected ten times or more. The genes are TRBV7-8 and TRBJ2-2; 7 nucleotides line up with TRBD2. CDR3 length: 15 amino acids. J gave up 0 bases and V 5 bases, and 3 bases lay outside the gene matches. Germline values: CDR1 SGHVS, CDR2 FQNEAQ. The CDR3 DNA sequence: TGTGCCAGCAGCCACAGCGGGACGAACACCGGGGAGCTGTTTTTT. Its protein product is CASSHSGTNTGELFF.

This clonotype came up many times. The chain joins TRBV7-2 to TRBJ2-7, with 12 bases identical to TRBD2. V lost 5 bases, J lost 5 bases, and 4 bases stayed unmatched. The CDR3 contains 14 residues. Germline V gene lookup returns CDR1 SGHTA and CDR2 FQGNSA. This chain's CDR3 is CASSGTSGWDEQYF. CDR3 coding DNA: TGTGCCAGCAGCGGGACTAGCGGGTGGGACGAGCAGTACTTC.

This clonotype was observed a few times. This sequence joins TRBV27 and TRBJ2-7; 13 positions match TRBD2. Per germline, CDR1 MNHEY and CDR2 SMNVEV (reference sequence). V lost 4 bases, J lost 7 bases, and 7 bases stayed unmatched. The CDR3 is 15 amino acids. As DNA, the CDR3 is TGTGCCAGCAGTTCCCGGACTAGCGGGAGTATTGAGCAGTACTTC. It is translated as CASSSRTSGSIEQYF.

In its sample, this clonotype was seen a few times. The chain employs TRBV10-3 and TRBJ1-3, with no clear D. Germline V gene data show CDR1 as ENHRY and CDR2 as SYGVKD. The CDR3 is 14 amino acids. V lost 6 bases, J lost 0 bases, and 9 bases lay in between. For the CDR3, the DNA is TGTGCCATCAGGACCGGGAACTCTGGAAACACCATATATTTT. This sequence encodes CAIRTGNSGNTIYF.

The V gene is TRBV12-3 or TRBV12-4, the J gene TRBJ1-5; D gene ambiguous. CDR3 length: 14 amino acids. V was cut by 3 bases and J by 9 bases, with 15 bases left in between. CDR3 sequence (DNA): TGTGCCAGCAGTTTGTCAGGTGGGAATGGGCCCCAGCATTTT. Translating it yields CASSLSGGNGPQHF.